These 23 T cell receptor beta chains were all obtained from the same sample, sequenced in a study of T cell responses to AZD1222 COVID-19 vaccine. TCRdb's table, derived via immunoSEQ multiplex PCR, lists solely in-frame clones and lacks some. The sample shows about 150,000 clones, 87% of them seen only once. The sequenced sample was peripheral blood, obtained 28 days after the second AZD1222 dose. The source is an adult who received the AZD1222 COVID-19 vaccine.

V and J are TRBV7-9 and TRBJ1-3; no clear D gene. Germline loops: CDR1 SEHNR, CDR2 FQNEAQ (reference sequence). V was clipped by 5 bases and J by 7 bases, with 18 bases between them. The CDR3 has 15 amino acids. The CDR3 region has the DNA TGTGCCAGCAGCCCCGCCATGATCTTCGGGAACACCATATATTTT. Translated, it gives CASSPAMIFGNTIYF.

The V and J genes are TRBV28 and TRBJ1-1; 7 bases match TRBD1. V shed 5 bases, J shed 10 bases, and the junction held 16 bases outside the gene matches. CDR3 length: 15 residues. Germline assignment: CDR1 MDHEN and CDR2 SYDVKM. CDR3 protein: CASSDIRESRDRAFF. The CDR3 DNA reads TGTGCCAGCAGTGATATTAGGGAAAGCCGGGACAGAGCTTTCTTT. Full variable domain (rest looked up from reference TRBV28 and TRBJ1-1): DVKVTQSSRYLVKRTGEKVFLECVQDMDHENMFWYRQDPGLGLRLIYFSYDVKMKEKGDIPEGYSVSREKKERFSLILESASTNQTSMYLCASSDIRESRDRAFFGQGTRLTVV.

The chain employs TRBV10-3 and TRBJ2-2, with D perhaps being TRBD1 or TRBD2 (5 bases each). Between the trimmed V and J ends, which lost 1 base and 4 bases, there was a span of 16 bases. CDR1 ENHRY and CDR2 SYGVKD come from the germline V gene. This CDR3 contains 17 residues. The CDR3 region is CAISELGLAQGTGELFF. The CDR3 DNA sequence: TGTGCCATCAGTGAGTTGGGGCTAGCCCAGGGCACCGGGGAGCTGTTTTTT.

A note on this clone: Additional DNA sequences in this sample encode the identical CDR3. The chain couples TRBV7-9 to TRBJ2-3; D is perhaps TRBD2 (5 bases). Trimming removed 1 base at V and 0 bases at J, with 8 bases between. CDR3 length: 15 amino acids. Germline V CDR1 and CDR2: SEHNR, FQNEAQ (reference sequence). CDR3 nucleotides: TGTGCCAGCAGCTTAGTGAGCGGAAGCACAGATACGCAGTATTTT. It encodes CASSLVSGSTDTQYF.

This clone was found once. The V call is TRBV5-1, the J call TRBJ2-2; perhaps D is TRBD1 or TRBD2 (5 bases each). CDR3 size: 15 residues. Looked up from germline, CDR1 is SGHRS and CDR2 is YFSETQ. V shed 0 bases and J shed 7 bases, with 13 bases lying between them. The CDR3 DNA is TGCGCCAGCAGCTTGGAACTAGGGACGTTCGGGGAGCTGTTTTTT. This gives the protein CASSLELGTFGELFF. The full variable domain, completed using reference TRBV5-1 and TRBJ2-2, is KAGVTQTPRYLIKTRGQQVTLSCSPISGHRSVSWYQQTPGQGLQFLFEYFSETQRNKGNFPGRFSGRQFSNSRSEMNVSTLELGDSALYLCASSLELGTFGELFFGEGSRLTVL.

This chain connects TRBV18 to TRBJ2-1; D not certain. Germline CDR1 KGHSH, CDR2 LQKENI. Trimming stripped 5 bases from V and 2 bases from J, with 13 bases between. This CDR3 is built from 15 residues. This chain's CDR3 is CASSTGKGPYNEQFF. Written as DNA, the CDR3 is TGTGCCAGCTCAACGGGCAAAGGTCCCTACAATGAGCAGTTCTTC.

The chain joins TRBV20-1 to TRBJ2-1; maybe TRBD2 (5 bases). CDR3 size: 13 residues. CDR1 and CDR2 from the germline V gene are DFQATT and SNEGSKA (reference sequence). Trimming cost V 3 bases and J 2 bases, with 8 bases left between them. The CDR3: CSASLGTYNEQFF. The CDR3 DNA sequence: TGCAGTGCTAGTCTCGGGACCTACAATGAGCAGTTCTTC.

The J gene is TRBJ2-7, the V gene TRBV6-2 or TRBV6-3; 14 bases agree with TRBD2. CDR3 size: 16 residues. Trimming removed 4 bases from V and 2 bases from J; junction bases left unmatched: 4. Germline V lookup: CDR1 MNHEY, CDR2 SVGEGT. CDR3 region: CASSWTSGRSTYEQYF. The CDR3 DNA is TGTGCCAGCAGTTGGACTAGCGGGAGGTCCACCTACGAGCAGTACTTC.

The chain recombines TRBV21-1 with TRBJ2-1; TRBD1 is taken as the D call from the table, unchecked against the DNA. TRBV21-1 is recorded as a pseudogene. The CDR3 extends over 16 amino acids. The CDR3 spells CASSKAAGPLYNEQFF. CDR3 coding DNA: TGTGCCAGCAGCAAAGCAGCTGGGCCCCTCTACAATGAGCAGTTCTTC.

J is TRBJ1-1 and V is TRBV2; D not certain. The CDR3 extends over 10 amino acids. Trimming took off 6 bases at V and 6 bases at J, with 5 bases between the two ends. CDR1 and CDR2 (germline): SNHLY, FYNNEI. The CDR3 sequence is CASREAEAFF. In DNA form, the CDR3 reads TGTGCCAGCAGGGAGGCTGAAGCTTTCTTT.

Only one count was recorded for this clone. V usage is TRBV5-6 and J usage is TRBJ2-5; no clear D gene. Trimming removed 2 bases from V and 2 bases from J, with 10 bases in between. The CDR3 loop spans 14 amino acids. Germline CDR1 SGHDT, CDR2 YYEEEE. CDR3: CASSFRTSQETQYF. CDR3 sequence (DNA): TGTGCCAGCAGCTTCAGAACATCACAAGAGACCCAGTACTTC.

The chain is built from TRBV10-3 and TRBJ1-5, with a tentative D call TRBD1 (6 bases). V gave up 1 base and J gave up 2 bases, with 9 bases separating them. Germline lookup yields CDR1 ENHRY and CDR2 SYGVKD. The CDR3 extends over 15 amino acids. The CDR3, as DNA: TGTGCCATCAGTGAGTTGACAGGAGGCAATCAGCCCCAGCATTTT. Translation: CAISELTGGNQPQHF.

V usage is TRBV7-2 and J usage is TRBJ1-3; 7 positions agree with TRBD1. The CDR3 has 17 amino acids. Germline CDR1 and CDR2: SGHTA and FQGNSA. Trimming cost V 5 bases and J 4 bases; bases outside gene matches: 14. Written as DNA, the CDR3 is TGTGCCAGCAGCATTCAGACAGGGCTCAGTGGCGGAAACACCATATATTTT. Encoded protein: CASSIQTGLSGGNTIYF.

V usage is TRBV11-2 and J usage is TRBJ2-5; D may be TRBD1 (5 bases). Deletions cut 5 bases from V and 5 bases from J, with 12 bases between. The CDR3 has 13 amino acids. Germline V gene sequence: CDR1 SGHAT, CDR2 FQNNGV. The CDR3 loop reads CASSVQGRETQYF. The CDR3 nucleotides read TGTGCCAGCAGCGTCCAGGGCCGGGAGACCCAGTACTTC.

This sequence joins TRBV18 and TRBJ1-2, with D tentatively TRBD1 (5 bases). Trimming shortened V by 2 bases and J by 4 bases, and 11 bases separated the two germline ends. The CDR3 spans 14 residues. The V gene's germline CDR1 is KGHSH and CDR2 LQKENI. The CDR3 loop is CASSPEGTSYGYTF. The CDR3 DNA follows: TGTGCCAGCTCACCAGAAGGGACTAGCTATGGCTACACCTTC.

This clone was detected only a few times. This rearrangement joins TRBV23-1 to TRBJ2-7; 10 bases are a match to TRBD1. TRBV23-1 carries the ORF label, with uncertain function. The CDR3 consists of 16 residues. V was pared by 6 bases and J by 4 bases, with 12 bases of the junction left unmatched. The DNA of the CDR3 is TGCGCCAGCAGGGACTACCGGGACAGGGGAAAGTACGAGCAGTACTTC. It translates to CASRDYRDRGKYEQYF.

In its sample, this clone was seen once. V is TRBV5-4 and J is TRBJ2-7; no firm D call. The CDR3 has 11 amino acids. CDR1 is SGHNT and CDR2 is YYREEE in the germline V gene (reference sequence). Trimming cost V 2 bases and J 4 bases, with 4 bases left between them. CDR3 sequence: CASSFGYEQYF. The CDR3 DNA is TGTGCCAGCAGCTTCGGGTACGAGCAGTACTTC.

This chain uses TRBV13 with TRBJ2-3, with D maybe TRBD2 (6 bases). With 5 bases removed from V and 2 bases from J, the gap between germline ends came to 14 bases. Germline assignment: CDR1 PRHDT and CDR2 FYEKMQ (reference sequence). The CDR3 totals 15 residues. DNA of the CDR3: TGTGCCAGCAGCCCTCGTCGCGGGGCCACAGATACGCAGTATTTT. It is translated as CASSPRRGATDTQYF.

This rearrangement joins TRBV2 to TRBJ1-5; D not resolved. This CDR3 spans 15 amino acids. Germline V CDR1 and CDR2: SNHLY, FYNNEI. Trimming removed 1 base at V and 1 base at J, with 8 bases between. DNA of the CDR3: TGTGCCAGCAGTGAAGGGTTTTCGAGCAATCAGCCCCAGCATTTT. Residues: CASSEGFSSNQPQHF.

The V gene is TRBV19, the J gene TRBJ2-2; 11 bases agree with TRBD1. The CDR3 consists of 15 residues. The V gene end was trimmed by 6 bases and the J gene end by 5 bases; junction bases not matched to a gene: 5. The germline V gene encodes CDR1 LNHDA and CDR2 SQIVND (reference sequence). As DNA, the CDR3 is TGTGCCAGTAGCCGGGGACAGGGGGGAACCGGGGAGCTGTTTTTT. It encodes CASSRGQGGTGELFF.

This clone was counted a few times. The V and J genes are TRBV20-1 and TRBJ2-3, with TRBD2 as a possible D gene (6 bases). V dropped 3 bases and J dropped 1 base, with 11 bases sitting between them. Germline V CDR1 and CDR2: DFQATT, SNEGSKA (reference sequence). The CDR3 is 14 residues long. CDR3 protein: CSASKPGGTDTQYF. The CDR3 DNA reads TGCAGTGCTAGTAAACCGGGAGGCACAGATACGCAGTATTTT.

The genes are TRBV9 and TRBJ1-6; D gene ambiguous. V was shortened by 0 bases and J by 8 bases, with 6 bases between the two germline ends. Looked up from germline, CDR1 is SGDLS and CDR2 is YYNGEE. CDR3 length: 13 amino acids. For the CDR3, the DNA is TGTGCCAGCAGCGTAGGGGGATATTCACCCCTCCACTTT. Amino acid sequence: CASSVGGYSPLHF. The full variable domain, with the rest looked up from reference TRBV9 and TRBJ1-6, is DSGVTQTPKHLITATGQRVTLRCSPRSGDLSVYWYQQSLDQGLQFLIQYYNGEERAKGNILERFSAQQFPDLHSELNLSSLELGDSALYFCASSVGGYSPLHFGNGTRLTVT.

The chain combines TRBV5-8 with TRBJ2-1; 8 nucleotides align to TRBD1. This CDR3 comprises 17 residues. Per the germline V gene, CDR1 is SGHTS and CDR2 is YDEGEE. Germline trimming cut 1 base from V and 2 bases from J; bases unmatched to any gene: 8. CDR3 sequence (DNA): TGTGCCAGCAGCTTGTGGACAGGGCAAGCTGCCTACAATGAGCAGTTCTTC. This encodes CASSLWTGQAAYNEQFF. Supplemented by reference TRBV5-8 and TRBJ2-1, the full variable domain reads EAGVTQSPTHLIKTRGQQATLRCSPISGHTSVYWYQQALGLGLQFLLWYDEGEERNRGNFPPRFSGRQFPNYSSELNVNALELEDSALYLCASSLWTGQAAYNEQFFGPGTRLTVL.